What follows describes a single T cell receptor (beta chain). The sample comes from a study of radiotherapy plus CTLA-4 blockade in lung cancer. Measured with immunoSEQ multiplex PCR; TCRdb has only the in-frame clones, and not every one. The table lists roughly 32,000 clones, 70% of them singletons. CDR1 and CDR2 from the germline V gene are KGHSH and LQKENI. This CDR3 spans 14 amino acids. V was shortened by 2 bases and J by 7 bases, with 12 bases between the two germline ends. Specimen: peripheral blood, collected from a patient treated with radiotherapy plus ipilimumab. The V call is TRBV18, the J call TRBJ1-5; perhaps TRBD1 as D (6 bases). This sequence was found in a human donor with non-small cell lung cancer who had stable disease on radiotherapy plus ipilimumab. CDR3 nucleotides: TGTGCCAGCTCACCAAACAGGGAAGGGCAGCCCCAGCATTTT. It specifies CASSPNREGQPQHF.